Included here is one T cell receptor beta chain sequence, with context. These data belong to a study of blood T cell repertoires in COVID-19. Study-wide context: The study drew acute and convalescent COVID-19 samples from the United States, Italy and Spain. From T cells, B-cell-depleted T cells, or PBMCs came the material, which was cDNA or gDNA.

Per the original data handling: Estimation of nucleated cell counts was performed using reference gene primer amplification. Sequencing was performed with immunoSEQ multiplex PCR; in TCRdb, only in-frame clones are kept and a portion is missing. Clonal size and the V and J genes are those of that table, whereas D and trimming came from the DNA. The profile covers 35,000 to 50,000 clones, with about 88% appearing a single time and roughly 4.8% taken by the ten largest. Germline lookup yields CDR1 SGHNT and CDR2 YENEEA. This CDR3 is built from 17 residues. The J segment lost 0 bases and the V segment lost 0 bases, leaving 4 bases of the junction unmatched.

The TCR originated in a human donor in a cohort sampled during active COVID-19. The rearrangement links TRBV11-3 to TRBJ2-2; 7 bases are shared with TRBD1. Source material: peripheral blood. Written as DNA, the CDR3 is TGTGCCAGCAGCTTAGAATCGCAGGGGGCGAACACCGGGGAGCTGTTTTTT. Protein product: CASSLESQGANTGELFF.